One TCR beta chain is described in this entry. Assay used: immunoSEQ multiplex PCR; TCRdb lists only in-frame clones, some missing. The data hold around 250,000 clones, with about 87% observed a single time. This sample stems from a study of blood T cell repertoires in COVID-19. The CDR3 is 13 residues long. Germline V gene lookup returns CDR1 SGHTA and CDR2 FQGNSA. The germline V and J ends were trimmed by 3 bases and 4 bases, with 7 bases remaining between them. This sequence originates from a man over 45 who had been exposed to COVID-19. The sample comprised PBMCs or T cells enriched from blood (not recorded which). This chain connects TRBV7-2 to TRBJ1-5; no clear D gene. This CDR3 reads CASSFDLNQPQHF. In DNA form, the CDR3 reads TGTGCCAGCAGCTTTGACTTAAATCAGCCCCAGCATTTT.